A single sample gave rise to the 13 T cell receptor beta chains below, sequenced in a study of CD8 T cells in Susac syndrome. Random hexamers were used to reverse transcribe an amount of roughly 0.5 to 1 ug RNA. TCRdb analysed the immunoSEQ multiplex PCR reads with MiXCR anew, one entry per CDR3 protein. The sample includes 56,000 or so distinct CDR3 sequences, approximately 95% of them seen just once. The material sequenced was CD8+ T cells from PBMCs. The receptors here all came from a human donor with Susac syndrome.

CDR3 sequence reads: CASSTANTEAFF. CDR3 nucleotide sequence: TGTGCCAGCAGCACAGCGAACACTGAAGCTTTCTTT. V is TRBV12-3 or TRBV12-4 and J is TRBJ1-1, with unresolved D. The CDR3 covers 12 residues. V was clipped by 6 bases and J by 1 base, with 6 bases between them.

This chain uses TRBV7-2 with TRBJ2-1; 10 bases match TRBD2. Losses at the gene ends were 0 bases for V and 5 bases for J; bases not matched to a gene: 1. CDR1 is SGHTA and CDR2 is FQGNSA in the germline V gene. CDR3 length: 15 residues. The CDR3 loop is CASSLAAGGHNEQFF. The CDR3 coding sequence is TGTGCCAGCAGCTTAGCAGCGGGGGGGCACAATGAGCAGTTCTTC.

For the CDR3, the DNA is TGTGCCAGCAGTTTCGGGGGGTCTGGCTACACCTTC. It is translated as CASSFGGSGYTF. The chain couples TRBV12-3 or TRBV12-4 to TRBJ1-2; D perhaps matches TRBD1 (5 bases). V lost 3 bases to trimming and J lost 7 bases, with 9 bases between them. The CDR3 is made up of 12 amino acids.

This clonotype came up a few times. This chain links TRBV5-1 with TRBJ2-7; D unresolved. Germline CDR1 and CDR2: SGHRS and YFSETQ. This CDR3 is built from 13 residues. Trimming stripped 1 base from V and 2 bases from J, with 7 bases between. CDR3 loop: CASSLSLTYEQYF. CDR3 sequence (DNA): TGCGCCAGCAGCTTGTCCCTTACCTACGAGCAGTACTTC. Filled out from reference TRBV5-1 and TRBJ2-7, the complete variable domain reads KAGVTQTPRYLIKTRGQQVTLSCSPISGHRSVSWYQQTPGQGLQFLFEYFSETQRNKGNFPGRFSGRQFSNSRSEMNVSTLELGDSALYLCASSLSLTYEQYFGPGTRLTVT.

The chain carries TRBV30 and TRBJ1-1; perhaps TRBD1 as D (6 bases). Germline V CDR1 and CDR2: GTSNPN, SVGIG (reference sequence). Between the trimmed V and J ends, which lost 3 bases and 0 bases, there was a span of 8 bases. CDR3 size: 13 residues. The chain's CDR3 is CAWRTGLNTEAFF. Written as DNA, the CDR3 is TGTGCCTGGAGGACAGGCCTGAACACTGAAGCTTTCTTT.

V and J are TRBV30 and TRBJ1-4; the D is unclear. V was cut by 2 bases and J by 7 bases, with 8 bases left in between. There are 12 residues in the CDR3. Germline loops: CDR1 GTSNPN, CDR2 SVGIG (reference sequence). CDR3 sequence (DNA): TGTGCCTGGAGTCCTAGCGGTGAAAAACTGTTTTTT. Translating gives CAWSPSGEKLFF.

The J gene is TRBJ2-1, the V gene TRBV19; 13 bases agree with TRBD2. Losses at the gene ends were 5 bases for V and 4 bases for J; bases not matched to a gene: 17. In germline, CDR1 is LNHDA, CDR2 SQIVND (reference sequence). The CDR3 spans 20 residues. CDR3 loop: CASSWTSGGTPLPGYNEQFF. CDR3 nucleotides: TGTGCCAGTAGTTGGACTAGCGGGGGCACCCCACTCCCTGGATACAATGAGCAGTTCTTC.

This clonotype was observed a single time. V usage is TRBV4-3 and J usage is TRBJ2-7, with D tentatively TRBD1 or TRBD2 (6 bases each). Deletions cut 1 base from V and 6 bases from J, with 16 bases between. Germline values: CDR1 LGHNA, CDR2 YSLEER. The CDR3 loop spans 15 amino acids. CDR3 protein: CASSQASGDFCEQYF. The CDR3 nucleotides are TGCGCCAGCAGCCAAGCTTCAGGGGACTTCTGCGAGCAGTACTTC.

CDR3 amino acids: CASSVEGGGINEQFF. The CDR3 DNA sequence: TGTGCCAGCAGCGTAGAGGGCGGGGGGATCAATGAGCAGTTCTTC. The chain employs TRBV9 and TRBJ2-1; TRBD2 agrees at 8 bases. Per the germline V gene, CDR1 is SGDLS and CDR2 is YYNGEE. The V segment lost 0 bases and the J segment 6 bases; nucleotides outside the gene matches: 5. The CDR3 is 15 amino acids.

This rearrangement joins TRBV29-1 to TRBJ1-3; D uncertain. The CDR3 has 14 amino acids. V lost 6 bases, J lost 6 bases, and 18 bases lay in between. The germline V gene encodes CDR1 SQVTM and CDR2 ANQGSEA. CDR3 in amino acids: CSVTNTDAANTIYF. CDR3 DNA: TGCAGCGTAACGAACACGGATGCCGCAAACACCATATATTTT.

The rearrangement links TRBV27 to TRBJ2-7; D is possibly TRBD2 (5 bases). The CDR3 extends over 11 amino acids. V shed 4 bases and J shed 11 bases, with 12 bases lying between them. Germline lookup yields CDR1 MNHEY and CDR2 SMNVEV (reference sequence). The CDR3: CASSYGGRKYF. DNA for the CDR3: TGTGCCAGCAGTTACGGAGGTCGGAAGTACTTC.

The chain carries TRBV4-3 and TRBJ1-2; D remains ambiguous. Germline CDR1 reads LGHNA; CDR2 reads YSLEER. The CDR3 is made up of 15 amino acids. The V and J ends lost 1 base and 3 bases respectively, with 12 bases between them. CDR3 loop: CASSQAGRRDYGYTF. CDR3 bases: TGCGCCAGCAGCCAAGCCGGTAGGAGGGACTATGGCTACACCTTC.

The chain links TRBV7-3 to TRBJ2-3; D is unresolved. This CDR3 comprises 15 residues. V lost 2 bases and J lost 5, with 14 bases in between. Germline V gives CDR1 SGHTA, CDR2 FQGTGA. The CDR3 nucleotides are TGTGCCAGCAGCTTAGGTCTATCGGCGTTAGATACGCAGTATTTT. Translating it yields CASSLGLSALDTQYF. The whole variable domain, filled in from reference TRBV7-3 and TRBJ2-3, reads GAGVSQTPSNKVTEKGKYVELRCDPISGHTALYWYRQSLGQGPEFLIYFQGTGAADDSGLPNDRFFAVRPEGSVSTLKIQRTERGDSAVYLCASSLGLSALDTQYFGPGTRLTVL.